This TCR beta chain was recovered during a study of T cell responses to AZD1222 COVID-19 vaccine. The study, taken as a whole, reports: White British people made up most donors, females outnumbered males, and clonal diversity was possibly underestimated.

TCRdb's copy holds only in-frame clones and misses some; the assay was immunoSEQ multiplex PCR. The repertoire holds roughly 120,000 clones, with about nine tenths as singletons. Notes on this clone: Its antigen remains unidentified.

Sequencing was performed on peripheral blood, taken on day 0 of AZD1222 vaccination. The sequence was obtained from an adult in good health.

The CDR3 loop reads CASSQAARTNEKLFF. In DNA form, the CDR3 reads TGCGCCAGCAGCCAAGCGGCAAGGACTAATGAAAAACTGTTTTTT. V is TRBV4-1 and J is TRBJ1-4, with D hard to call. V lost 1 base to trimming and J lost 2 bases, with 8 bases between them. The germline V gene has CDR1 MGHRA and CDR2 YSYEKL. The CDR3 is 15 amino acids.